This is a list of T cell receptor beta chains from one sample in a study of blood T cell repertoires in COVID-19. Method: immunoSEQ multiplex PCR; TCRdb's copy keeps in-frame clones and lacks some. The table records around 500,000 clones, approximately 87% of them present only once. The sequencing input was PBMCs or T cells enriched from blood (not recorded which). The receptors originated from a middle-aged woman who had recovered from COVID-19. Each CDR3 is given without its conserved first and last residue. Fields, in order: V gene, J gene, CDR3 protein.

V: TRBV5-1
J: TRBJ2-7
CDR3: ASSSGRATYEQY

V: TRBV13
J: TRBJ2-1
CDR3: ASSHGGSGGHNEQF

V: TRBV6-5
J: TRBJ1-1
CDR3: ASGDPPRGAF

V: TRBV19
J: TRBJ1-5
CDR3: ASSADRGNQPQH

V: TRBV6-5
J: TRBJ1-1
CDR3: ASRRTLGLNTEAF

V: TRBV10-1
J: TRBJ2-1
CDR3: ASSVALAGGPNEQF

V: TRBV2
J: TRBJ2-5
CDR3: ASRPTGARQETQY

V: TRBV6-5
J: TRBJ2-7
CDR3: ASSFRDRTFYEQY

V: TRBV4-1
J: TRBJ2-7
CDR3: ASSRAGYEQY

V: TRBV7-2
J: TRBJ1-2
CDR3: ASSTTGTANYGYT

V: TRBV5-4
J: TRBJ1-4
CDR3: ASSPGGQGGNEKLF

V: TRBV5-4
J: TRBJ2-7
CDR3: ASSPGQNYEQY

V: TRBV5-1
J: TRBJ2-5
CDR3: ASSLGTSGIGETQY

V: TRBV7-2
J: TRBJ1-5
CDR3: ASSSSPEDRPYSNQPQH

V: TRBV7-6
J: TRBJ2-5
CDR3: ASSLDFGDGGTQY

V: TRBV19
J: TRBJ1-4
CDR3: ASGELATNEKLF

V: TRBV18
J: TRBJ1-2
CDR3: ASSPIDSLNYGYT